This TCR beta chain was documented in a study of T-cell reconstitution after alpha-beta-depleted transplantation in children. Study-level points and caveats: By about two months after transplant, alpha-beta T cells reportedly arose from several hundred graft clones that had expanded. Hyperexpanded clones declined; after one year, newly produced T cells mostly supplied diversity. Where some patients showed high TCRbeta diversity at day 60, it came from recipient T cells and thymic progenitors that had survived.

V lost 4 bases and J lost 0, with 17 bases in between. This CDR3 spans 17 amino acids. Germline V lookup: CDR1 LGHNA, CDR2 YNFKEQ. The authors prepared the TCRbeta library with unique molecular identifiers. TCRdb analysed the PCR reads with MiXCR anew, one entry per CDR3 protein. Here the sample spans about 830,000 distinct CDR3 sequences, 16% being singletons. This clonotype has more than one count but fewer than ten. Antigen: not known. The sequenced sample was PBMCs, mostly from graft donor cells, obtained 360 days after TCRalphabeta/CD19-depleted stem cell transplant. The TCR sequence derives from a male patient aged 10 to 17 who had a stem cell transplant for acute lymphoblastic leukemia, so the T cells may come from the graft donor. This chain links TRBV4-2 with TRBJ2-3; D is unclear. CDR3 protein: CASSLNGILDSTDTQYF. As DNA, the CDR3 is TGTGCCAGCAGCCTTAATGGGATCTTAGACAGCACAGATACGCAGTATTTT.